This entry is about one T cell receptor (beta chain). V gave up 0 bases and J gave up 3 bases, with 6 bases separating them. Looked up from germline, CDR1 is SGHTS and CDR2 is YDEGEE. The CDR3 consists of 13 residues. Source study methods: How many nucleated cells were present was estimated from reference gene primer amplification. TCRdb's table, derived via immunoSEQ multiplex PCR, lists solely in-frame clones and lacks some. The DNA was the basis for D and trimming; V, J and clone size are from that table. The sample comprises about 270,000 clones, about 91% of which are singletons, and 2.5% to 3% rests with the top ten. The sample comes from a study of blood T cell repertoires in COVID-19. Across the study: Samples came from the United States, Italy and Spain, spanning acute and convalescent COVID-19. T cells, B-cell-depleted T cells, or PBMCs provided the cDNA or gDNA that served as material.

A case of COVID-19 had been met by exposed participants within 2 weeks before study entry. Sequencing used PBMCs or T cells enriched from blood (not recorded which). This sequence originates from a man aged 35-49 years who had been exposed to COVID-19. V usage is TRBV5-8 and J usage is TRBJ1-2, with D unclear. The CDR3 here is CASSLVRYYGYTF. In nucleotides, the CDR3 is TGTGCCAGCAGCTTGGTCCGGTACTATGGCTACACCTTC.